The rows below give T cell receptor beta chains drawn from one sample of a study of shared clonotypes between healthy human individuals. Sequencing was performed with immunoSEQ multiplex PCR; in TCRdb, only in-frame clones are kept and a portion is missing. The sample carries 1.5 million to 2.5 million clones, about 94% recorded once. The sample was naive CD8+ T cells sorted from blood. The receptors were sampled from a man aged 18-30 years in good health. Each CDR3 is given without its conserved first and last residue. The size field is filled for only some rows; it gives once, few, many or a size class.

ASSQDPGAGQPQH,TRBV4-1,few
ASSPDGANVLT,TRBV19,NA
ASRETSGSYNEQF,TRBV19,NA
ARTTDTQY,TRBV19,NA
ASSLEPLAGTDTQY,TRBV5-4,NA
ASSPLSESLTDTQY,TRBV7-9,NA
ASSEVSGIGDTQY,TRBV10-1,NA
AWSALGGTLYNEQF,TRBV30,NA
ASSELGGNTEAF,TRBV2,NA
ASSPPEPTNTEAF,TRBV18,NA
ASSRGNTEAF,TRBV27,NA
ASSPGGGQPQH,TRBV19,NA
ASIASQGLTEAF,TRBV27,NA
ASSLAWGDSYEQY,TRBV7-9,NA
ASSILFSKNTEAF,TRBV6-1,NA
ASSPAWASPGEQY,TRBV7-2,NA
ASTGQGYSYNSPLH,TRBV27,NA
ASSQTWTGNYEQY,TRBV9,NA
ASSRGRTSGRDTDTQY,TRBV9,NA
ASSSGLAGVFPEQY,TRBV9,NA
AWSTGLVTDTQY,TRBV30,NA
ASSLGSPREIHYNEQF,TRBV7-2,once
ASSVESSGTYEQY,TRBV9,NA
ASSEGFTDTQY,TRBV9,NA
ASSLQTDTQY,TRBV13,NA
ASSPSSYEQY,TRBV27,few
ASSSSTYNEQF,TRBV5-4,NA
ASSFRQGGDEQF,TRBV5-1,NA
ASSQEGPGGEDTGELF,TRBV4-1,NA
ASSQDTGMTEAF,TRBV4-1,NA
ASSPQDSYEQY,TRBV18,NA
ASSPGTGGRYGYT,TRBV27,NA